The clone carrying this TCR beta chain was picked up many times. Trimming shortened V by 3 bases and J by 2 bases, and 6 bases separated the two germline ends. Germline CDR1 reads MNHEY; CDR2 reads SMNVEV (reference sequence). The CDR3 runs 13 residues. Noted time point: longitudinal time-point 3. These data come from a study of neurological immune-mediated disorders. One entry per CDR3 protein, called by TCRdb with MiXCR from the 5' RACE reads. In the table there are around 53,000 distinct CDR3 sequences, roughly 8% of which are singletons. This rearrangement joins TRBV27 to TRBJ2-3, with D unclear. The receptor was derived from a woman between 40 and 50 years old in good health. Sequenced input: PBMCs. The CDR3 DNA follows: TGTGCCAGCAGTTTGACTTACACAGATACGCAGTATTTT. It specifies CASSLTYTDTQYF.